This TCR beta chain is from a study of cytomegalovirus exposure and HLA in healthy donors. Findings of the study overall: Researchers catalogued approximately 170 TCR beta chains as cytomegalovirus-associated. A missense variant in DCLRE1C was later tied to TCR beta V- and J-gene trimming. The productive fraction for most TCR beta V segments was about 87% or about 30% in an earlier analysis. Judged likely to be a sequencing artifact was a cluster of highly shared sequence variants.

60 Vbeta and 13 Jbeta primers were used in PCR. Data came from immunoSEQ multiplex PCR; TCRdb stores just in-frame clones and leaves some out. The sample includes roughly 260,000 clones, 80% to 90% seen only once; the top ten take 2% to 2.5%. A note on this clone: Its antigen is currently unknown.

CDR3 length: 19 residues. The V gene's germline CDR1 is LNHNV and CDR2 YYDKDF (reference sequence). V dropped 1 base and J dropped 5 bases, with 26 bases sitting between them. Input material: PBMCs. The chain uses TRBV15 and TRBJ2-5, with D tentatively TRBD1 (6 bases). The receptor was derived from a woman in her thirties or forties in good health and CMV-seropositive. In nucleotides, the CDR3 is TGTGCCACCAGCAGAGGTACCTCTGTTACAGGGCTGAACCGGGAGACCCAGTACTTC. Translated, it gives CATSRGTSVTGLNRETQYF.